A selection of T cell receptor beta chains follows, all from one sample in a study of regulatory T cells in long-lasting Graves disease. Each CDR3 protein gets one entry after TCRdb re-called the multiplex PCR reads with MiXCR. Altogether around 500,000 distinct CDR3 sequences are present, about a fifth being singletons, with the ten largest covering 7% to 10%. Sequenced here: peripheral blood mononuclear cells (PBMCs), sampled when the disease was refractory, from a patient treated with antithyroid drugs. These receptors originate from a female donor with Graves disease. The CDR3 runs from the conserved cysteine through the conserved F or W. The D gene is left open where the match is weak. A clone size is listed for some rows: how often the clone was seen (once, few, many), or a class if it is expanded.

v_call	clone_size	j_call	d_call	cdr3_aa	cdr3_nt
TRBV7-9	-	TRBJ2-7	TRBD2	CATLLAGTYEQYF	TGTGCCACCCTGCTAGCGGGAACCTACGAGCAGTACTTC
TRBV20-1	many	TRBJ1-4	-	CSARDLPQKDEKLFF	TGCAGTGCTAGAGATCTCCCGCAGAAAGATGAAAAACTGTTTTTT
TRBV6-2/TRBV6-3	few	TRBJ1-2	-	CASSYSPRGSGYTF	TGTGCCAGCAGTTACTCTCCTCGAGGGTCGGGCTACACCTTC
TRBV24-1	many	TRBJ2-7	TRBD2	CATKPSGEEQYF	TGTGCCACCAAACCTAGCGGGGAGGAGCAGTACTTC
TRBV5-1	few	TRBJ1-1	TRBD1	CASSWAGQAYTEAFF	TGCGCCAGCAGCTGGGCGGGACAGGCCTACACTGAAGCTTTCTTT
TRBV2	-	TRBJ2-1	-	CASRGAYNVYNEQFF	TGTGCCAGCAGGGGCGCGTACAATGTCTACAATGAGCAGTTCTTC
TRBV6-1	many	TRBJ2-7	-	CASTMTSADSYEQYF	TGTGCCAGCACTATGACGTCGGCGGACTCCTACGAGCAGTACTTC
TRBV20-1	-	TRBJ1-4	-	CSARRGRSGEKLFF	TGCAGTGCTAGGAGGGGCCGGAGCGGTGAAAAACTGTTTTTT
TRBV28	few	TRBJ2-1	-	CASSLPGPYNEQFF	TGTGCCAGCAGTTTACCGGGACCATACAATGAGCAGTTCTTC
TRBV28	many	TRBJ2-5	-	CASSPIAEETQYF	TGTGCCAGCAGTCCCATAGCGGAAGAGACCCAGTACTTC
TRBV3-1	few	TRBJ2-3	-	CASSQTGRETDTQYF	TGTGCCAGCAGCCAGACAGGGAGGGAGACAGATACGCAGTATTTT
TRBV7-8	many	TRBJ2-7	-	CASSLGPLSYEQYF	TGTGCCAGCAGCTTAGGTCCACTTTCCTACGAGCAGTACTTC
TRBV6-5	-	TRBJ1-1	-	CAGSYSSTEAFF	TGTGCCGGCAGTTACTCAAGCACTGAAGCTTTCTTT
TRBV7-2	-	TRBJ2-1	-	CASSLVIGKGNEQFF	TGTGCCAGCAGCTTAGTCATAGGAAAAGGGAATGAGCAGTTCTTC
TRBV6-1	many	TRBJ1-2	-	CASSEWSYTF	TGTGCCAGCAGTGAATGGAGCTACACCTTC
TRBV7-2	once	TRBJ1-1	-	CAGSLGTVNTEAFF	TGTGCCGGCAGCTTGGGCACAGTGAACACTGAAGCTTTCTTT
TRBV5-8	once	TRBJ2-7	TRBD2	CASSPLAGASLYEQYF	TGTGCCAGCAGCCCTCTAGCGGGGGCCTCCCTCTACGAGCAGTACTTC
TRBV29-1	-	TRBJ2-6	-	CSVDSGANVLTF	TGCAGCGTGGACTCTGGGGCCAACGTCCTGACTTTC
TRBV20-1	-	TRBJ1-6	-	CSAQQESSYNSPLHF	TGCAGTGCTCAACAGGAGAGCTCCTATAATTCACCCCTCCACTTT
TRBV29-1	-	TRBJ1-1	-	CSVVQVGNTEAFF	TGCAGCGTTGTTCAGGTGGGGAACACTGAAGCTTTCTTT
TRBV10-3	-	TRBJ2-2	-	CAIRNSPTGYTGELFF	TGTGCCATCAGGAATAGTCCGACGGGTTACACCGGGGAGCTGTTTTTT
TRBV9	-	TRBJ2-5	-	CASSVSGAYQETQYF	TGTGCCAGCAGCGTATCGGGGGCCTACCAAGAGACCCAGTACTTC
TRBV28	-	TRBJ2-1	TRBD1	CASSLSGQGRNEQFF	TGTGCCAGCAGTTTATCGGGACAGGGAAGGAATGAGCAGTTCTTC
TRBV7-9	-	TRBJ2-2	-	CAPLEDTGELFF	TGTGCCCCCCTTGAGGACACCGGGGAGCTGTTTTTT
TRBV12-3/TRBV12-4	many	TRBJ1-5	-	CASSPLGGQPQHF	TGTGCCAGCAGCCCTTTGGGAGGACAGCCCCAGCATTTT
TRBV24-1	many	TRBJ2-5	TRBD2	CATGIGTSGSMKTQYF	TGTGCCACCGGCATCGGGACTAGCGGGAGTATGAAGACCCAGTACTTC
TRBV28	-	TRBJ1-2	TRBD1	CASRGQDSGYTF	TGTGCCAGCAGGGGACAGGATAGTGGCTACACCTTC
TRBV7-8	-	TRBJ1-5	TRBD1	CASSLEFGTGFQPQHF	TGTGCCAGCAGCTTAGAATTCGGGACAGGGTTCCAGCCCCAGCATTTT
TRBV28	-	TRBJ1-1	-	CASSSGSSTEAFF	TGTGCCAGCAGTTCAGGATCCAGCACTGAAGCTTTCTTT
TRBV29-1	once	TRBJ2-1	-	CSVDGTVYNEQFF	TGCAGCGTTGACGGGACGGTCTACAATGAGCAGTTCTTC
TRBV3-1	many	TRBJ2-5	TRBD1	CASSLWDRRYQETQYF	TGTGCCAGCAGCCTCTGGGACAGGCGGTACCAAGAGACCCAGTACTTC
TRBV3-1	many	TRBJ2-5	-	CASSQDMRGRETQYF	TGTGCCAGCAGCCAAGATATGCGGGGACGGGAGACCCAGTACTTC
TRBV20-1	-	TRBJ2-7	-	CSARVRTGGSGEQYF	TGCAGTGCTAGAGTTCGGACTGGGGGGTCAGGCGAGCAGTACTTC
TRBV19	few	TRBJ2-7	TRBD2	CASSIGLAGGTYEQYF	TGTGCCAGTAGTATAGGCCTAGCGGGAGGTACCTACGAGCAGTACTTC
TRBV6-5	many	TRBJ2-7	-	CASSYDTNRGYEQYF	TGTGCCAGCAGTTATGACACTAATAGGGGCTACGAGCAGTACTTC
TRBV12-3/TRBV12-4	many	TRBJ2-7	-	CASSRPRESDEQYF	TGTGCCAGCAGCCGCCCCAGGGAGTCCGACGAGCAGTACTTC
TRBV2	many	TRBJ2-7	-	CASSVGRDYEQYF	TGTGCCAGCAGTGTTGGCAGAGACTACGAGCAGTACTTC